These 8 T cell receptor beta chains came from one sample sequenced in a study of cytomegalovirus exposure and HLA in healthy donors. Method: immunoSEQ multiplex PCR; TCRdb's copy keeps in-frame clones and lacks some. The table includes 120,000 to 150,000 clones, roughly nine tenths detected once. The sample was PBMCs. These receptors were obtained from a man aged 18 to 30 in good health and CMV-seronegative.

The chain recombines TRBV27 with TRBJ2-7; 12 bases match TRBD1. J gave up 5 bases and V 0 bases, and 8 bases lay outside the gene matches. There are 17 residues in the CDR3. CDR1 MNHEY and CDR2 SMNVEV come from the germline V gene (reference sequence). The CDR3, as DNA: TGTGCCAGCAGTTTATCGATTCCGGGGACAGGGGGCGACGAGCAGTACTTC. Encoded protein: CASSLSIPGTGGDEQYF.

CDR3 sequence reads: CASSVAPTSGFHEQFF. In DNA form, the CDR3 reads TGTGCCAGCAGCGTAGCCCCGACTAGCGGTTTCCATGAGCAGTTCTTC. The rearrangement links TRBV9 to TRBJ2-1; 9 bases fit TRBD2. Germline CDR1 and CDR2: SGDLS and YYNGEE. V lost 0 bases to trimming and J lost 8 bases; unmatched junction nucleotides: 9. The CDR3 totals 16 residues.

The rearrangement links TRBV11-3 to TRBJ2-1; 13 bases are shared with TRBD2. J was trimmed by 9 bases and V by 1 base; bases with no gene match: 6. In germline, CDR1 is SGHNT, CDR2 YENEEA. The CDR3 extends over 16 amino acids. The CDR3 loop is CASSLGRGLAGIEQFF. The CDR3 DNA reads as TGTGCCAGCAGCTTAGGTAGGGGACTAGCGGGAATTGAGCAGTTCTTC.

V and J are TRBV7-8 and TRBJ1-5; D unresolved. Trimming removed 3 bases at V and 7 bases at J, with 19 bases between. This CDR3 contains 16 residues. Germline lookup yields CDR1 SGHVS and CDR2 FQNEAQ. The CDR3 region is CASSLEGRTFLQPQHF. CDR3 DNA: TGTGCCAGCAGCTTGGAGGGCAGGACCTTTCTCCAGCCCCAGCATTTT.

The rearrangement uses TRBV13 and TRBJ1-2, with D uncertain. The CDR3 contains 13 residues. Germline V gene data show CDR1 as PRHDT and CDR2 as FYEKMQ (reference sequence). V was pared by 5 bases and J by 6 bases, with 13 bases between. The CDR3 protein is CASSPGSEDGYTF. CDR3 coding DNA: TGTGCCAGCAGCCCCGGGTCGGAAGATGGCTACACCTTC. The full variable domain, its missing parts supplied by reference TRBV13 and TRBJ1-2, is AAGVIQSPRHLIKEKRETATLKCYPIPRHDTVYWYQQGPGQDPQFLISFYEKMQSDKGSIPDRFSAQQFSDYHSELNMSSLELGDSALYFCASSPGSEDGYTFGSGTRLTVV.

The chain joins TRBV7-9 to TRBJ1-2, with D possibly TRBD1 on 6 matching bases. CDR3 size: 15 residues. Germline lookup yields CDR1 SEHNR and CDR2 FQNEAQ (reference sequence). With 1 base removed from V and 4 bases from J, the gap between germline ends came to 13 bases. Here the CDR3 DNA reads TGTGCCAGCAGCTTAGAGGGGGGGCTGCTCTATGGCTACACCTTC. This translates into CASSLEGGLLYGYTF.

The rearrangement joins TRBV19 to TRBJ2-1, with D hard to call. There are 14 residues in the CDR3. CDR1 is LNHDA and CDR2 is SQIVND in the germline V gene (reference sequence). Trimming cost V 1 base and J 4 bases, with 8 bases left between them. DNA of the CDR3: TGTGCCAGTAGTATAGCTGTGACTTACAATGAGCAGTTCTTC. Translated: CASSIAVTYNEQFF. The full variable domain, rest sourced from reference TRBV19 and TRBJ2-1, is DGGITQSPKYLFRKEGQNVTLSCEQNLNHDAMYWYRQDPGQGLRLIYYSQIVNDFQKGDIAEGYSVSREKKESFPLTVTSAQKNPTAFYLCASSIAVTYNEQFFGPGTRLTVL.

The chain uses TRBV4-1 and TRBJ1-1; D gene uncertain. Germline values: CDR1 MGHRA, CDR2 YSYEKL. The CDR3 loop spans 15 amino acids. Trimming took off 1 base at V and 1 base at J, with 10 bases between the two ends. In DNA form, the CDR3 reads TGCGCCAGCAGCCAAGTAGCCACGGGGAACACTGAAGCTTTCTTT. Translated: CASSQVATGNTEAFF.